This is a list of T cell receptor beta chains from one sample in a study of blood T cells in healthy people across ages. TCRdb used MiXCR to reprocess the 5' RACE reads, holding one entry per CDR3 protein. Among roughly 1.5 million distinct CDR3 sequences listed, approximately 43% were seen once. Material: blood. The receptors shown here come from a woman aged 18-29 years in good health. CDR3s leave out the opening cysteine and the closing phenylalanine or tryptophan. Each record gives: V gene, CDR3 protein.

v_call: TRBV5-1; cdr3_aa: ASTFEGSGGLSYNEQF
v_call: TRBV20-1; cdr3_aa: SARVTMEKSTQY
v_call: TRBV4-1; cdr3_aa: ASSPIGGGPLGQPQH
v_call: TRBV10-3; cdr3_aa: AIKDPTGYEQY
v_call: TRBV5-1; cdr3_aa: ASKNPDFGQETQY
v_call: TRBV3-1; cdr3_aa: ASSQARNTGELF
v_call: TRBV5-5; cdr3_aa: ASSPGTGRGNQPQH
v_call: TRBV7-3; cdr3_aa: ASSPGTGIADTQY
v_call: TRBV7-9; cdr3_aa: ASSGTSGQETQY
v_call: TRBV20-1; cdr3_aa: SAGRDGNQPQH
v_call: TRBV9; cdr3_aa: AGSVGTGETQY
v_call: TRBV12-3/TRBV12-4; cdr3_aa: ASSLGSGRSTDTQY
v_call: TRBV27; cdr3_aa: ASSSWGRGVYNEQY
v_call: TRBV9; cdr3_aa: ASSLHAESYNEQF
v_call: TRBV7-9; cdr3_aa: ASSLMGLNYGYT
v_call: TRBV7-2; cdr3_aa: ASSLAPDFGAGLF
v_call: TRBV4-3; cdr3_aa: ASSQIAGGPYEQY
v_call: TRBV24-1; cdr3_aa: ATSDWARGNEQF
v_call: TRBV30; cdr3_aa: AWSVLQGETQF
v_call: TRBV12-3/TRBV12-4; cdr3_aa: ASSSGWVYGYT
v_call: TRBV6-1; cdr3_aa: ASRVGQGDGYT
v_call: TRBV18; cdr3_aa: ASSPLDRAGGYT
v_call: TRBV7-8; cdr3_aa: ASSPTLLAPLH
v_call: TRBV9; cdr3_aa: ASSVEAGSSTDTQY
v_call: TRBV4-3; cdr3_aa: ASSQIAGGGGYT
v_call: TRBV12-3/TRBV12-4; cdr3_aa: ASSLPRGNQY
v_call: TRBV6-5; cdr3_aa: ASSRNSYAYEQY
v_call: TRBV7-9; cdr3_aa: ASISFGVSDEQY
v_call: TRBV27; cdr3_aa: ASSLLRSTDTQY
v_call: TRBV20-1; cdr3_aa: SASLPAQREQF
v_call: TRBV6-6; cdr3_aa: ASSFYDRGLAKNIQY
v_call: TRBV7-9; cdr3_aa: ASSSFKDWTDTQY
v_call: TRBV14; cdr3_aa: ASSPIASAGVYEQY
v_call: TRBV6-2/TRBV6-3; cdr3_aa: ASSYSGARLTDTQY
v_call: TRBV2; cdr3_aa: ASSPLGITYNEQF
v_call: TRBV9; cdr3_aa: ACSVGQGSYGYT
v_call: TRBV20-1; cdr3_aa: SASLDRDGELF
v_call: TRBV29-1; cdr3_aa: SVARLGLNTEAF
v_call: TRBV6-6; cdr3_aa: ASSQGGKDTQY
v_call: TRBV3-1; cdr3_aa: ASSQVPAYEQY
v_call: TRBV20-1; cdr3_aa: SARNPGARGNTIY
v_call: TRBV27; cdr3_aa: ASSAGPIREQY
v_call: TRBV6-2/TRBV6-3; cdr3_aa: ASSYAAGAYGYT
v_call: TRBV20-1; cdr3_aa: SARDFGGMAYGYT
v_call: TRBV5-6; cdr3_aa: ASSSGTGIVGELF
v_call: TRBV6-6; cdr3_aa: ASRIQGTFYGYT
v_call: TRBV3-1; cdr3_aa: ASLSRGETQY
v_call: TRBV11-2; cdr3_aa: ASSLDPKNNEQY
v_call: TRBV6-5; cdr3_aa: ASSQGTENYGYT
v_call: TRBV7-8; cdr3_aa: ASRKRGIEETQY
v_call: TRBV11-2; cdr3_aa: ASSREDSYEQY
v_call: TRBV27; cdr3_aa: ASSLRSTGGYT